These T cell receptor beta chains were read from a single sample in a study of blood T cell repertoires in COVID-19. TCRdb keeps only in-frame clones here, not all; method: immunoSEQ multiplex PCR. The sample shows fewer than 300,000 clones, roughly 86% of them seen only once. The specimen was peripheral blood. All receptors come from a woman in her 30s with acute or convalescent COVID-19. The CDR3 runs from the conserved cysteine through the conserved F or W. The D gene is left open where the match is weak. Expanded clones get a size class; other rows say once, few or many, or leave the size out.

J gene: TRBJ2-1
clone size: -
V gene: TRBV7-2
D gene: TRBD1
CDR3 length: 13
CDR3 DNA: TGTGCCAGCAGCGTAACAGGGGTGCATGAGCAGTTCTTC
CDR3 protein: CASSVTGVHEQFF

J gene: TRBJ2-1
clone size: -
V gene: TRBV6-5
D gene: TRBD2
CDR3 length: 15
CDR3 DNA: TGTGCCAGCAGGCGCGGGAGGACAACCTACAATGAGCAGTTCTTC
CDR3 protein: CASRRGRTTYNEQFF

J gene: TRBJ2-7
clone size: -
V gene: TRBV7-8
D gene: TRBD2
CDR3 length: 16
CDR3 DNA: TGTGCCAGCAGCTTAGATAGCGGGCTTAGCTCCTACGAGCAGTACTTC
CDR3 protein: CASSLDSGLSSYEQYF

J gene: TRBJ1-2
clone size: -
V gene: TRBV24-1
D gene: TRBD1
CDR3 length: 12
CDR3 DNA: TGTGCCATTCCAGGGGGGACCTATGGCTACACCTTC
CDR3 protein: CAIPGGTYGYTF

J gene: TRBJ1-4
clone size: -
V gene: TRBV7-9
D gene: TRBD1
CDR3 length: 16
CDR3 DNA: TGTGCCAGCAGCTATGAACAGGGGGCAACTAATGAAAAACTGTTTTTT
CDR3 protein: CASSYEQGATNEKLFF

J gene: TRBJ2-1
clone size: -
V gene: TRBV2
D gene: -
CDR3 length: 11
CDR3 DNA: TGTGCCAGCAAGCGGCGGTATGAGCAGTTCTTC
CDR3 protein: CASKRRYEQFF

J gene: TRBJ2-4
clone size: -
V gene: TRBV6-2/TRBV6-3
D gene: TRBD1
CDR3 length: 17
CDR3 DNA: TGTGCCAGCAGTTACGAAGGGACAGGGTCTTTCAGAAACATTCAGTACTTC
CDR3 protein: CASSYEGTGSFRNIQYF

J gene: TRBJ2-1
clone size: -
V gene: TRBV4-1
D gene: -
CDR3 length: 16
CDR3 DNA: TGCGCCAGCAGCCAAGATAACACTAGCCCTTACAATGAGCAGTTCTTC
CDR3 protein: CASSQDNTSPYNEQFF

J gene: TRBJ2-1
clone size: -
V gene: TRBV6-4
D gene: -
CDR3 length: 15
CDR3 DNA: TGTGCCAGCAGTGACAGAGCGGGCTCCTACAATGAGCAGTTCTTC
CDR3 protein: CASSDRAGSYNEQFF

J gene: TRBJ1-1
clone size: -
V gene: TRBV6-5
D gene: TRBD1
CDR3 length: 15
CDR3 DNA: TGTGCCAGCAGGAGCCCAACAGGGGGTGAGGTTGAAGCTTTCTTT
CDR3 protein: CASRSPTGGEVEAFF

J gene: TRBJ1-4
clone size: -
V gene: TRBV29-1
D gene: -
CDR3 length: 14
CDR3 DNA: TGCAGCGTTGATGAGGGGACAAGAGGAGAAAAACTGTTTTTT
CDR3 protein: CSVDEGTRGEKLFF

J gene: TRBJ2-7
clone size: -
V gene: TRBV10-1
D gene: TRBD2
CDR3 length: 15
CDR3 DNA: TGCGCCAGCAGTGAAGGTAGCGGGCCATCTAACGAGCAGTACTTC
CDR3 protein: CASSEGSGPSNEQYF

J gene: TRBJ2-1
clone size: -
V gene: TRBV5-1
D gene: -
CDR3 length: 12
CDR3 DNA: TGCGCCAGCAGCTCACAGTACAATGAGCAGTTCTTC
CDR3 protein: CASSSQYNEQFF

J gene: TRBJ2-7
clone size: -
V gene: TRBV21-1
D gene: -
CDR3 length: 16
CDR3 DNA: TGTGCCAGCAGCACAGTAGGGACAGGGGGCTTGGACGAGCAGTACTTC
CDR3 protein: CASSTVGTGGLDEQYF

J gene: TRBJ2-7
clone size: -
V gene: TRBV7-9
D gene: TRBD2
CDR3 length: 15
CDR3 DNA: TGTGCCAGCAGACTAATGGGCGGGAGCTCCTACGAGCAGTACTTC
CDR3 protein: CASRLMGGSSYEQYF

J gene: TRBJ1-3
clone size: -
V gene: TRBV7-2
D gene: -
CDR3 length: 16
CDR3 DNA: TGTGCCAGCAGCTTTATAAGGGGCGGCTCTGGAAACACCATATATTTT
CDR3 protein: CASSFIRGGSGNTIYF

J gene: TRBJ2-7
clone size: once
V gene: TRBV11-3
D gene: TRBD2
CDR3 length: 14
CDR3 DNA: TGTGCCAGCAGATTAGCGGGAGGACAATACGAGCAGTACTTC
CDR3 protein: CASRLAGGQYEQYF

J gene: TRBJ2-5
clone size: -
V gene: TRBV7-3
D gene: TRBD2
CDR3 length: 16
CDR3 DNA: TGTGCCAGCAGCTTGCTAGGAGCGGGAGTACGAGAGACCCAGTACTTC
CDR3 protein: CASSLLGAGVRETQYF

J gene: TRBJ2-1
clone size: -
V gene: TRBV19
D gene: -
CDR3 length: 14
CDR3 DNA: TGTGCCAGTAGTCCAACACAGGGTTCGGGCGAGCAGTTCTTC
CDR3 protein: CASSPTQGSGEQFF

J gene: TRBJ2-6
clone size: -
V gene: TRBV6-5
D gene: TRBD1
CDR3 length: 15
CDR3 DNA: TGTGCCAGCAGTCAGAGGGGGCCAGGGGCCAACGTCCTGACTTTC
CDR3 protein: CASSQRGPGANVLTF

J gene: TRBJ1-2
clone size: -
V gene: TRBV4-1
D gene: TRBD1
CDR3 length: 17
CDR3 DNA: TGCGCCAGCAGCCAACCCGAGGGACAGGTGACCAACTATGGCTACACCTTC
CDR3 protein: CASSQPEGQVTNYGYTF

J gene: TRBJ2-3
clone size: -
V gene: TRBV10-3
D gene: TRBD2
CDR3 length: 16
CDR3 DNA: TGTGCCATCAGTGCGGCTAGCGGGATGGTAGCAGATACGCAGTATTTT
CDR3 protein: CAISAASGMVADTQYF

J gene: TRBJ2-7
clone size: -
V gene: TRBV24-1
D gene: TRBD1
CDR3 length: 16
CDR3 DNA: TGTGCCACCAGTGATGGGGACAGGGGGTTCCCCTACGAGCAGTACTTC
CDR3 protein: CATSDGDRGFPYEQYF

J gene: TRBJ2-7
clone size: few
V gene: TRBV18
D gene: -
CDR3 length: 14
CDR3 DNA: TGTGCCAGCTCACCACGGCGGGGTTCCTACGAGCAGTACTTC
CDR3 protein: CASSPRRGSYEQYF

J gene: TRBJ2-1
clone size: -
V gene: TRBV12-3/TRBV12-4
D gene: -
CDR3 length: 11
CDR3 DNA: TGTGCCAGCGCCCCAGGGGTTGAGCAGTTCTTC
CDR3 protein: CASAPGVEQFF

J gene: TRBJ2-5
clone size: once
V gene: TRBV9
D gene: TRBD2
CDR3 length: 15
CDR3 DNA: TGTGCCAGCAGCGTAGCCGGGAGGGCGCCAGAGACCCAGTACTTC
CDR3 protein: CASSVAGRAPETQYF

J gene: TRBJ2-1
clone size: -
V gene: TRBV19
D gene: TRBD2
CDR3 length: 15
CDR3 DNA: TGTGCCAGTAGTATAGGGGGCGGGAGGTTCGATGAGCAGTTCTTC
CDR3 protein: CASSIGGGRFDEQFF

J gene: TRBJ2-1
clone size: -
V gene: TRBV5-6
D gene: TRBD2
CDR3 length: 14
CDR3 DNA: TGTGCCAGCATCCCCGGGAGGGCCAACAATGAGCAGTTCTTC
CDR3 protein: CASIPGRANNEQFF

J gene: TRBJ2-1
clone size: -
V gene: TRBV11-2
D gene: TRBD1
CDR3 length: 16
CDR3 DNA: TGTGCCAGCAGCCCCAGAACCGGGACAGGGTTTTATGAGCAGTTCTTC
CDR3 protein: CASSPRTGTGFYEQFF

J gene: TRBJ2-1
clone size: -
V gene: TRBV7-8
D gene: TRBD1
CDR3 length: 16
CDR3 DNA: TGTGCCAGCAGCTTAAGGTCGCAACAGGGGATGCATGAGCAGTTCTTC
CDR3 protein: CASSLRSQQGMHEQFF

J gene: TRBJ2-1
clone size: -
V gene: TRBV5-1
D gene: -
CDR3 length: 12
CDR3 DNA: TGCGCCAGCAGCTGGACAAAAGGGGAGCAGTTCTTC
CDR3 protein: CASSWTKGEQFF

J gene: TRBJ2-7
clone size: -
V gene: TRBV29-1
D gene: -
CDR3 length: 12
CDR3 DNA: TGCAGCGTTGAAGACAGTTTCTACGAGCAGTACTTC
CDR3 protein: CSVEDSFYEQYF